This T cell receptor (beta chain) was captured in a study of breast tumors, draining lymph nodes, adjacent tissues. Study conclusions and caveats: Data only fit, rather than demonstrated, lymph node origin of most tumor T cells. Findings are consistent with lymph node origin and intratumoral expansion of most tumor T cells. Compared with basal-like, luminal-like tumors shared significantly more repertoire with nontumor tissue. Tumor TCR diversity was below lymph nodes but above nontumor tissue.

Axillary draining lymph nodes of breast cancer patients supplied the node samples. V dropped 0 bases and J dropped 6 bases, with 15 bases sitting between them. Per the germline V gene, CDR1 is LGHNA and CDR2 is YNFKEQ. The length of the CDR3 is 16 residues. In its sample, this clonotype was seen many times. Its target is not known. MiXCR, applied by TCRdb to the multiplex PCR reads, yields one record per CDR3 protein. Of 200,000 to 250,000 distinct CDR3 sequences in the sample, 34% are singletons; the top ten hold 3% to 4%. Material for sequencing was axillary lymph node tissue. This TCR was recovered from a female donor with breast cancer. Some clones in this sample may be carry-over from other donors' samples. The genes are TRBV4-2 and TRBJ1-5; possibly TRBD1 for D (6 bases). CDR3 sequence reads: CASSQDGGGGGQPQHF. CDR3 DNA sequence: TGTGCCAGCAGCCAAGATGGCGGGGGCGGGGGTCAGCCCCAGCATTTT.